A selection of T cell receptor beta chains follows, all from one sample in a study of beta chain features in type 1 diabetes. Assay: immunoSEQ multiplex PCR; the TCRdb copy retains only in-frame clones and omits some. The top ten hold roughly 0.024% of the sample, which has fewer than 250,000 clones, less than 15% seen once. The specimen sequenced was naive CD4+ T cells from blood. The receptors stem from a middle-aged woman in good health. CDR3s include the opening cysteine and the closing phenylalanine or tryptophan. Each record gives: J gene, D gene, clone size, V gene, CDR3 DNA, CDR3 protein. A D gene is named only where the DNA matches it firmly. Size is omitted from some rows. Given values are once, few, many or a class for expanded clones.

TRBJ2-5,TRBD2,few,TRBV18,TGTGCCAGCTCACCACGACTAGCGGGGGGTATGGAGACCCAGTACTTC,CASSPRLAGGMETQYF
TRBJ1-1,NA,few,TRBV7-9,TGTGCCAGCAGCTTTGCCAGCAGGGCTGAAGCTTTCTTT,CASSFASRAEAFF
TRBJ1-2,TRBD1,NA,TRBV6-5,TGTGCCAGCAGTTACGGACAGGGCAACTATGGCTACACCTTC,CASSYGQGNYGYTF
TRBJ2-3,NA,NA,TRBV20-1,TGCAGTGCCCTAACCCGCTATACGCAGTATTTT,CSALTRYTQYF
TRBJ2-1,TRBD2,few,TRBV27,TGTGCCAGCAGTTTAGAGCGGGGGGGCGGTGAGCAGTTCTTC,CASSLERGGGEQFF
TRBJ1-6,NA,NA,TRBV2,TGTGCCAGCCTTCGGGGGGTATACTATAATTCACCCCTCCACTTT,CASLRGVYYNSPLHF
TRBJ1-3,NA,few,TRBV11-2,TGTGCCAGCAGCCCGACGCCTCCAGGGAACACCATATATTTT,CASSPTPPGNTIYF
TRBJ2-4,TRBD2,NA,TRBV2,TGTGCCAGCAGTGACCATCCTAGCGGGGGACTAGCCAAAAACATTCAGTACTTC,CASSDHPSGGLAKNIQYF
TRBJ2-2,NA,NA,TRBV25-1,TGTGCCAGCAGTAACACTCAGGGTACCGGGGAGCTGTTTTTT,CASSNTQGTGELFF
TRBJ2-1,NA,NA,TRBV7-6,TGTGCCAGCAGCTTACCAGGACAGTACACGGAGCAGTTCTTC,CASSLPGQYTEQFF
TRBJ1-1,NA,few,TRBV7-9,TGTGCCAGCAGCTTCCGACAGGACGGAGCTTTCTTT,CASSFRQDGAFF
TRBJ2-3,TRBD1,NA,TRBV19,TGTGCCAGTGGGGACAGGGGGCAAAAGGGCACAGATACGCAGTATTTT,CASGDRGQKGTDTQYF
TRBJ2-2,NA,NA,TRBV15,TGTGCCACCAGCAGAGATTCAGGGCCCGGGGAGCTGTTTTTT,CATSRDSGPGELFF
TRBJ2-5,NA,few,TRBV9,TGTGCCAGCAGCGGGGGGGGCCAGGAGACCCAGTACTTC,CASSGGGQETQYF
TRBJ2-5,TRBD2,NA,TRBV7-2,TGTGCCAGCAGCCGCCGGACTAGCGGGGGCCCAGAGACCCAGTACTTC,CASSRRTSGGPETQYF
TRBJ2-7,TRBD1,NA,TRBV7-9,TGTGCCAGCAGCTTAGTTCAGGGGGCTCCCTACGAGCAGTACTTC,CASSLVQGAPYEQYF
TRBJ1-1,NA,few,TRBV5-4,TGTGCCAGCAGCTTGGGTGGAGGTGCGAACACTGAAGCTTTCTTT,CASSLGGGANTEAFF
TRBJ2-1,TRBD1,NA,TRBV25-1,TGTGCCAGCAGTGATACCGGGACAGGGGACAATGAGCAGTTCTTC,CASSDTGTGDNEQFF
TRBJ2-5,TRBD1,NA,TRBV14,TGTGCCAGCAGCCCTGTTCGAGACAGGGGTTACCAAGAGACCCAGTACTTC,CASSPVRDRGYQETQYF
TRBJ2-7,NA,NA,TRBV12-5,TGTGCTAGTGGTTTGGTATTGTCCATTCCCAACAACTCCTACGAGCAGTACTTC,CASGLVLSIPNNSYEQYF
TRBJ2-7,NA,NA,TRBV10-3,TGTGCCATCAGAGGGCAGGGAAATTCCTACGAGCAGTACTTC,CAIRGQGNSYEQYF
TRBJ2-2,TRBD2,NA,TRBV6-4,TGTGCCAGCAGTCCCTTGGCGGGGGATAACACCGGGGAGCTGTTTTTT,CASSPLAGDNTGELFF
TRBJ2-4,TRBD2,NA,TRBV7-8,TGTGCCAGCAGCTGGACCGGGACTAGCGGGGAGATAGCCAAAAACATTCAGTACTTC,CASSWTGTSGEIAKNIQYF
TRBJ1-2,NA,few,TRBV6-1,TGTGCCAGCAGACCCCCCTGGGGGGGAAACTATGGCTACACCTTC,CASRPPWGGNYGYTF